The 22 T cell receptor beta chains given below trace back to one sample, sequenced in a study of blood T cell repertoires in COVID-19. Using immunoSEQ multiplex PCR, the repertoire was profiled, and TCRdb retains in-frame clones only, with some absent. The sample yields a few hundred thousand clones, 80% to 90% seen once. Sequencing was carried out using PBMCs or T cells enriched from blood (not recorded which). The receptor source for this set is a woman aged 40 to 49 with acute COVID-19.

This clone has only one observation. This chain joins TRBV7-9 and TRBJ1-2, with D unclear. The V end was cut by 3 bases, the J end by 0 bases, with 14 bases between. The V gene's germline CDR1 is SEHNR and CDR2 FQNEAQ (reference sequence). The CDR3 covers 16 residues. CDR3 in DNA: TGTGCCAGCAGCTTCACCTCACAGCTATCTAACTATGGCTACACCTTC. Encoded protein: CASSFTSQLSNYGYTF.

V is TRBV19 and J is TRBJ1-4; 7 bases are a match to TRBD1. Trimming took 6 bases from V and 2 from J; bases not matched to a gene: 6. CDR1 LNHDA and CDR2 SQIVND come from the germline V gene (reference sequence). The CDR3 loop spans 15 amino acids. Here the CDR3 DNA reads TGTGCCAGTAGAGACAGGGTTGCGACTAATGAAAAACTGTTTTTT. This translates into CASRDRVATNEKLFF.

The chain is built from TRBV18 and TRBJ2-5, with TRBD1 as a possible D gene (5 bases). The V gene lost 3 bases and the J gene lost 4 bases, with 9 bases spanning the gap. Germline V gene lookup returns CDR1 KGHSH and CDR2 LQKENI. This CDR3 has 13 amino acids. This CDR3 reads CASSPRVGETQYF. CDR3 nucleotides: TGTGCCAGCTCACCCAGGGTCGGAGAGACCCAGTACTTC.

CDR3 coding DNA: TGTGCCAGCAGCTTGGGACTAGCGGGGGCCGCGAACACCGGGGAGCTGTTTTTT. Its protein is CASSLGLAGAANTGELFF. This rearrangement joins TRBV5-4 to TRBJ2-2, with TRBD2 identical over 12 bases. This CDR3 is built from 18 residues. Germline V gene lookup returns CDR1 SGHNT and CDR2 YYREEE (reference sequence). Losses at the gene ends were 0 bases for V and 0 bases for J; bases not matched to a gene: 3.

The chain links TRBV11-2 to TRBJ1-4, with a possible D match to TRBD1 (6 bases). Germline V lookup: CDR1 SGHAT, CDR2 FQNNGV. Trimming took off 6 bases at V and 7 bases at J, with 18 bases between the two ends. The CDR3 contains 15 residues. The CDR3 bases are TGTGCCAGCAGTCAAGGCGGGGGGCGCGTTGAAAAACTGTTTTTT. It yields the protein CASSQGGGRVEKLFF.

The chain's CDR3 is CASSPSPGVAGELFF. CDR3 bases: TGTGCCAGCTCACCATCCCCGGGAGTTGCCGGGGAGCTGTTTTTT. This chain uses TRBV18 with TRBJ2-2; a weak D match, TRBD2 (6 bases). Germline V CDR1 and CDR2: KGHSH, LQKENI. The V gene lost 2 bases and the J gene lost 6 bases, with 13 bases spanning the gap. CDR3 size: 15 residues.

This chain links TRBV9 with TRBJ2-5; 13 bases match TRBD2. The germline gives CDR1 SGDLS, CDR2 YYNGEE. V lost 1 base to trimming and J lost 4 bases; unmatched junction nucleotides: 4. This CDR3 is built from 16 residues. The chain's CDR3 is CASSVLGLAGVETQYF. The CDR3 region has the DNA TGTGCCAGCAGCGTACTCGGACTAGCGGGAGTAGAGACCCAGTACTTC.

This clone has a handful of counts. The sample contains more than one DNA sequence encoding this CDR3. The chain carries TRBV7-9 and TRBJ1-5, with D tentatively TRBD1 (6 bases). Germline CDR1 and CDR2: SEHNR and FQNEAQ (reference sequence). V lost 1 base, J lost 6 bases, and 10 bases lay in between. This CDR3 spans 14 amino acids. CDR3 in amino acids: CASSLEGGSQPQHF. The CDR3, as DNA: TGTGCCAGCAGCTTAGAAGGGGGTAGTCAGCCCCAGCATTTT.

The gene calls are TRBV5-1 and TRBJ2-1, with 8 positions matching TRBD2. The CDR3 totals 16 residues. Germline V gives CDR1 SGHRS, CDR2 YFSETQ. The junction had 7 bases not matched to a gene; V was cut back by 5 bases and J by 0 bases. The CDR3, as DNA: TGCGCCAGCAGATTAGTAAGCGGGAGCTCCTACAATGAGCAGTTCTTC. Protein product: CASRLVSGSSYNEQFF.

CDR3 sequence (DNA): TGTGCCAGCAGCGGACAAGGGGGCCCGAACACTGAAGCTTTCTTT. Its translation is CASSGQGGPNTEAFF. The chain is built from TRBV21-1 and TRBJ1-1; the table's D call TRBD1 went unverified against the DNA. TRBV21-1 is a pseudogene segment. This CDR3 has 15 amino acids.

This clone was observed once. In DNA, the CDR3 is TGTGCCAGCATCCCCAGGGGGAGTGAGGCTTTCTTT. It is translated as CASIPRGSEAFF. The chain is built from TRBV7-2 and TRBJ1-1, with 7 nucleotides matching TRBD1. In germline, CDR1 is SGHTA, CDR2 FQGNSA. V gave up 7 bases and J gave up 11 bases; unmatched junction bases: 10. The CDR3 has 12 residues.

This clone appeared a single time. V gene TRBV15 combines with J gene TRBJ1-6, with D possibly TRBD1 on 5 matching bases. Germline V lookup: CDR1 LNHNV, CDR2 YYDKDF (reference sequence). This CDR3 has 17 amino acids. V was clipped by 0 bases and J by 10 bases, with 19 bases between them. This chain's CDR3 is CATSRDLRPGINSPLHF. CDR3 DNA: TGTGCCACCAGCAGAGATCTTCGACCAGGGATTAACTCACCCCTCCACTTT.

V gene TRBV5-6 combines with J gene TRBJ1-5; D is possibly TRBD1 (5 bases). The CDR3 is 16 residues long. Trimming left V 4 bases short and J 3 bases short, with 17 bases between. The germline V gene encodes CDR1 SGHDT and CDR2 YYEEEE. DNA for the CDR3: TGTGCCAGCAGCCCGCGGGGACTTTTCCCCAATCAGCCCCAGCATTTT. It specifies CASSPRGLFPNQPQHF.

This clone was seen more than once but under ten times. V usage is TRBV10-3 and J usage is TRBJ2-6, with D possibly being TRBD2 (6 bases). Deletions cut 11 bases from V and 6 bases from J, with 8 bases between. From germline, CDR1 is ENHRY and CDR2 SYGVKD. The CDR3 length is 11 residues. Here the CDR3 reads CAGGSANVLTF. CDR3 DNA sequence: TGTGCCGGGGGGTCGGCCAACGTCCTGACTTTC.

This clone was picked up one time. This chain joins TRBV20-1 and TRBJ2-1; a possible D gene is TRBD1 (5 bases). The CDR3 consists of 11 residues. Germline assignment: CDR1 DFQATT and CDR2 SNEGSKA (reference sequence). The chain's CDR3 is CSWGRMNEQFF. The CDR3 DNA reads TGCAGCTGGGGCCGGATGAATGAGCAGTTCTTC.

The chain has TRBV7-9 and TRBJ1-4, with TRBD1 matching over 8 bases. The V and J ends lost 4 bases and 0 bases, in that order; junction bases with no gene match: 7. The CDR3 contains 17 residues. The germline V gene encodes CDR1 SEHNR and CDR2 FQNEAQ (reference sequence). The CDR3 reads CASSSAGTGATNEKLFF. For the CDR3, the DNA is TGTGCCAGCAGCTCAGCCGGGACAGGTGCAACTAATGAAAAACTGTTTTTT.

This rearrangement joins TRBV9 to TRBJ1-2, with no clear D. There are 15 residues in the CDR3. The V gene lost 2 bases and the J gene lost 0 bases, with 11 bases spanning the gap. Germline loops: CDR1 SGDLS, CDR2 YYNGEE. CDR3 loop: CASSVTDSANYGYTF. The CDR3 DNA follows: TGTGCCAGCAGCGTTACGGACTCTGCTAACTATGGCTACACCTTC.

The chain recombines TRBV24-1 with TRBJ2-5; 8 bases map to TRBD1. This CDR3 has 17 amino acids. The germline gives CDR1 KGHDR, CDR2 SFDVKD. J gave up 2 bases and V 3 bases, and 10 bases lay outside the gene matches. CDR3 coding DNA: TGTGCCACCAGTGATGGGGGTCGACAGGGGAGACAAGAGACCCAGTACTTC. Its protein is CATSDGGRQGRQETQYF.

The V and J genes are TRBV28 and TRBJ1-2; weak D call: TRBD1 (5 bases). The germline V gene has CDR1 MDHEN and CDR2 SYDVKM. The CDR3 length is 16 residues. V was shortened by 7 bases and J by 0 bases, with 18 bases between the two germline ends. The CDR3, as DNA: TGTGCCAGCACCTTGGGGGGAGCGGGGACTAACTATGGCTACACCTTC. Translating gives CASTLGGAGTNYGYTF.

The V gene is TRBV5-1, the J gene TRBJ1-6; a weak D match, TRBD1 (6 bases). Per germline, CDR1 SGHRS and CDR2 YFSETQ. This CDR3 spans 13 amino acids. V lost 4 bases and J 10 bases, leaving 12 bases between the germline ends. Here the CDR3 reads CASSLDSRSPLHF. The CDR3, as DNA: TGCGCCAGCAGCCTGGACAGTAGGTCACCCCTCCACTTT.

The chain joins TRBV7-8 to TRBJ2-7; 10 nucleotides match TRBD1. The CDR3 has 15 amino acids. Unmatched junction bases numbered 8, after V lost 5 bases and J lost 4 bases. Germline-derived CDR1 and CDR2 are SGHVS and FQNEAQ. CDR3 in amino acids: CASSLRDRGRYEQYF. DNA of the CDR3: TGTGCCAGCAGCCTTCGGGACAGGGGAAGATACGAGCAGTACTTC.

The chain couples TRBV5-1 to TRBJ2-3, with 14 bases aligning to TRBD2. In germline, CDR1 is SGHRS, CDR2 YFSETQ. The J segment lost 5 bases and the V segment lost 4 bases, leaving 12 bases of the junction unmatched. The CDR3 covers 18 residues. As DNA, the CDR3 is TGCGCCAGCAGCAAGGGACTAGCGGGGGCTCGCGCGGGAGATACGCAGTATTTT. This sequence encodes CASSKGLAGARAGDTQYF.